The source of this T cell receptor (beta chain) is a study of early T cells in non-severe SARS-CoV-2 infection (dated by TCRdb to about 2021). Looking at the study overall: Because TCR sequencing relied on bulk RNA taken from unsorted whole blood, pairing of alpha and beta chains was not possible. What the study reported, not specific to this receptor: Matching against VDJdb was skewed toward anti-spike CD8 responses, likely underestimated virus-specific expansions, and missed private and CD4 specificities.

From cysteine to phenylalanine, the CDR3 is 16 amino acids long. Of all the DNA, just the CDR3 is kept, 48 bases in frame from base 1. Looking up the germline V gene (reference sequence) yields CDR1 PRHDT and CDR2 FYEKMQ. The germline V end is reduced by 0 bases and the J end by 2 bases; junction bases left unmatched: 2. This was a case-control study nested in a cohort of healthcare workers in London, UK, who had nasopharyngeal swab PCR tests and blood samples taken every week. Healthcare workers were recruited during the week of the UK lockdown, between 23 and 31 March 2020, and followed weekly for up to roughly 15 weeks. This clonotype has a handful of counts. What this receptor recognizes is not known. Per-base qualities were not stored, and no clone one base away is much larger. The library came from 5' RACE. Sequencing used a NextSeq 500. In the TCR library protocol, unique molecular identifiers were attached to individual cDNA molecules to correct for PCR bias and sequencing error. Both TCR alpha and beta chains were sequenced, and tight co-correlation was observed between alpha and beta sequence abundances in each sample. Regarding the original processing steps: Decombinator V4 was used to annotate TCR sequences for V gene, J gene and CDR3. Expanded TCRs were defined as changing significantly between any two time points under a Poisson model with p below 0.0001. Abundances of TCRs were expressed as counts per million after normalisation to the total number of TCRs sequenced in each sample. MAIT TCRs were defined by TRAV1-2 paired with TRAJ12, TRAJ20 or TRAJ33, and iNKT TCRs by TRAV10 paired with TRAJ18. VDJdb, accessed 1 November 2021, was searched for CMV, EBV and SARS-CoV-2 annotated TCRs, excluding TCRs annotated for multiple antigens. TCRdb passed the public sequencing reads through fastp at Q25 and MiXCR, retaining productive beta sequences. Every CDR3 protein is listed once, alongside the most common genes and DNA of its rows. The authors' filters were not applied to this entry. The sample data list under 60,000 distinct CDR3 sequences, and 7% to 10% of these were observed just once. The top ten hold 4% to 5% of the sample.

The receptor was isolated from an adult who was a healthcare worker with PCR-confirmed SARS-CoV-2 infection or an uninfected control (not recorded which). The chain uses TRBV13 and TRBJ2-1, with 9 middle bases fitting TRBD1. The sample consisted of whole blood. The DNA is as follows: TGTGCCAGCAGCTTAGGGGGGACAGGGACCTACAATGAGCAGTTCTTC. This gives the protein CASSLGGTGTYNEQFF.